This T cell receptor (beta chain) was profiled in a study of Ad26.COV2.S vaccination and SARS-CoV-2 variants. Sample treatment: 15 to 20 received Ad26.COV2.S at low or high dose, single or two shots; about five received placebo; per-sample allocation not given. Specimen acquisition occurred on day 63 following the initial vaccine or placebo injection. This adult donor, from Boston, was 18-55 years old. Findings and caveats of the study: Vaccinated individuals (as opposed to placebo recipients) had higher spike-specific TCR breadth. The TCR breadth and depth analyses may have produced an underestimate of total T cell responses.

Profiling relied on immunoSEQ multiplex PCR, and the TCRdb table lists in-frame clones only, not all of them. The sample has 350,000 to 500,000 clones; 80% to 95% are singletons. For this clone: Its specificity is unknown.

The CDR3 has 15 amino acids. J gave up 1 base and V 6 bases, and 5 bases lay outside the gene matches. Per germline, CDR1 SNHLY and CDR2 FYNNEI. The rearrangement uses TRBV2 and TRBJ2-3; 9 nucleotides agree with TRBD2. The starting material was peripheral blood, obtained in a trial of Ad26.COV2.S vaccine versus placebo. The receptor was derived from a person aged 18-65 years who received the Ad26.COV2.S COVID-19 vaccine or a placebo. The CDR3 spells CASRVSGRGTDTQYF. In DNA form, the CDR3 reads TGTGCCAGCAGGGTTAGCGGGAGAGGCACAGATACGCAGTATTTT.